This is a list of T cell receptor beta chains from one sample in a study of OX40 agonist ivuxolimab in advanced cancers. Only in-frame clones appear in the TCRdb table, and some are missing; sequencing was by immunoSEQ multiplex PCR. This table has tens of thousands of clones, 75% to 90% appearing once. Material: CD4+ or CD8+ T cells sorted from blood, obtained in a trial of the OX40 agonist ivuxolimab. Every receptor here comes from an adult with an advanced solid tumor such as melanoma, head and neck, liver or kidney cancer. Both conserved end residues are part of each CDR3. D genes are given only for firm matches. Expanded clones are given a class, and other clones once, few, many or no size at all.

DNA: TGTGCCAGCAGCTCCCGGGGACAGCATGAAAAACTGTTTTTT; CDR3: CASSSRGQHEKLFF; V: TRBV7-2; size: -; J: TRBJ1-4; D: TRBD1
DNA: TGTGCCAGCTCACCACCGTTCTGGCAGGACGCCTACAATGAGCAGTTCTTC; CDR3: CASSPPFWQDAYNEQFF; V: TRBV18; size: -; J: TRBJ2-1; D: -
DNA: TGTGCCAGCAGCTTAGACGGCTGGCAGAGCTCTGGAAACACCATATATTTT; CDR3: CASSLDGWQSSGNTIYF; V: TRBV7-2; size: -; J: TRBJ1-3; D: -
DNA: TGTGCCAGCAGCCAGACGACGGGGACTGAAGCTTTCTTT; CDR3: CASSQTTGTEAFF; V: TRBV5-8; size: few; J: TRBJ1-1; D: -
DNA: TGTGCCAGCAGCGCCGACCGGGACTCAGAGCAGTACTTC; CDR3: CASSADRDSEQYF; V: TRBV11-3; size: once; J: TRBJ2-7; D: -
DNA: TGTGCCAGCGAGGACAGAAGTGAAGCTTTCTTT; CDR3: CASEDRSEAFF; V: TRBV18; size: -; J: TRBJ1-1; D: -
DNA: TGTGCCAGCAGCCAAGAGCAGGGAGGCGTCACAGATACGCAGTATTTT; CDR3: CASSQEQGGVTDTQYF; V: TRBV4-2; size: once; J: TRBJ2-3; D: -
DNA: TGCGCCAGCAGCTCCTCCGGGACAGGGGGCTACTATGGCTACACCTTC; CDR3: CASSSSGTGGYYGYTF; V: TRBV5-1; size: -; J: TRBJ1-2; D: TRBD1
DNA: TGCAGCGTTGGTATCGTGGAGGGAGAAAAACTGTTTTTT; CDR3: CSVGIVEGEKLFF; V: TRBV29-1; size: -; J: TRBJ1-4; D: -
DNA: TGTGCCAGCAGCCCCCGTATTAGCGGGGACACCGGGGAGCTGTTTTTT; CDR3: CASSPRISGDTGELFF; V: TRBV9; size: -; J: TRBJ2-2; D: TRBD2
DNA: TGTGCCAGCAGTACCACTGGGGTAGGGGGCACGGGCCCCTACAATGAGCAGTTCTTC; CDR3: CASSTTGVGGTGPYNEQFF; V: TRBV27; size: -; J: TRBJ2-1; D: TRBD1
DNA: TGTGCCAGCAGGGTTAGCAGGCCTGGGGAGACCCAGTACTTC; CDR3: CASRVSRPGETQYF; V: TRBV6-1; size: -; J: TRBJ2-5; D: -
DNA: TGTGCCAGCTCACCGCGGGGGGTACAAAGCGGTGAGCAGTTCTTC; CDR3: CASSPRGVQSGEQFF; V: TRBV18; size: -; J: TRBJ2-1; D: TRBD2
DNA: TGTGCTAGTGCCGAGATCAGAGGACCTACTGTAAATTCACCCCTCCACTTT; CDR3: CASAEIRGPTVNSPLHF; V: TRBV12-5; size: -; J: TRBJ1-6; D: -
DNA: TGCAGCGTGGGTCATGGGGGACCTTTGGGGGAGCAGTACTTC; CDR3: CSVGHGGPLGEQYF; V: TRBV29-1; size: -; J: TRBJ2-7; D: -
DNA: TGTGCCAGCAGTGAAAGGGGGTTTCAGCCCCAGCATTTT; CDR3: CASSERGFQPQHF; V: TRBV6-5; size: -; J: TRBJ1-5; D: -
DNA: TGTGCCAGCAGTTACTCCGGCAGCAACAATCAGCCCCAGCATTTT; CDR3: CASSYSGSNNQPQHF; V: TRBV6-6; size: -; J: TRBJ1-5; D: -
DNA: TGTGCCAGCAGCTTCCAGGGTTTCGGGCAGTACTTC; CDR3: CASSFQGFGQYF; V: TRBV5-4; size: -; J: TRBJ2-7; D: -
DNA: TGTGCCAGCAGCTTGGAGGCGGGGTGGGAAGAGACCCAGTACTTC; CDR3: CASSLEAGWEETQYF; V: TRBV5-5; size: -; J: TRBJ2-5; D: -
DNA: TGTGCCAGCAGAACCTGGGGGACGGGGACAGATACGCAGTATTTT; CDR3: CASRTWGTGTDTQYF; V: TRBV27; size: -; J: TRBJ2-3; D: -
DNA: TGTGCCAGCAGCTTATCTGGGACACCAAACGGCTACACCTTC; CDR3: CASSLSGTPNGYTF; V: TRBV7-3; size: -; J: TRBJ1-2; D: -
DNA: TGTGCCTGGAGTGTAGCGCAGGCTTCAGAGACCCAGTACTTC; CDR3: CAWSVAQASETQYF; V: TRBV30; size: -; J: TRBJ2-5; D: -
DNA: TGTGCCAGCAGCTTGGTTGGGCGGTCCCCTTCCTATGGCTACACCTTC; CDR3: CASSLVGRSPSYGYTF; V: TRBV7-2; size: -; J: TRBJ1-2; D: -
DNA: TGTGCCAGCAGTTACTCCCCAGGGGCTACCTACGAGCAGTACTTC; CDR3: CASSYSPGATYEQYF; V: TRBV6-5; size: -; J: TRBJ2-7; D: -
DNA: TGTGCCAGCAGTGACTCGGGGAGGGGGCGAACTAATGAAAAACTGTTTTTT; CDR3: CASSDSGRGRTNEKLFF; V: TRBV6-4; size: -; J: TRBJ1-4; D: TRBD1
DNA: TGTGCCAGCAGCGTAGGGGTCCCAAACTATGGCTACACCTTC; CDR3: CASSVGVPNYGYTF; V: TRBV9; size: -; J: TRBJ1-2; D: -